The next 23 T cell receptor beta chains were all read from a single sample in a study of T cell responses to AZD1222 COVID-19 vaccine. Sequencing was performed with immunoSEQ multiplex PCR; in TCRdb, only in-frame clones are kept and a portion is missing. The sample includes 130,000 to 150,000 clones, roughly 92% of them seen just once. Material: peripheral blood, obtained on day 0 of AZD1222 vaccination. The source of these receptors is an adult in good health.

The chain recombines TRBV6-1 with TRBJ2-7; D unresolved. V lost 0 bases to trimming and J lost 8 bases, with 8 bases between them. There are 12 residues in the CDR3. Germline CDR1 is MNHNS and CDR2 is SASEGT. CDR3 DNA sequence: TGTGCCAGCAGTGAAGCAAGGGTACAGCAGTACTTC. Protein product: CASSEARVQQYF.

This clone was detected only a few times. The chain employs TRBV5-1 and TRBJ2-5; no clear D gene. Germline CDR1 SGHRS, CDR2 YFSETQ. Trimming took off 0 bases at V and 2 bases at J, with 5 bases between the two ends. CDR3 length equals 13 residues. The DNA of the CDR3 is TGCGCCAGCAGCTTGGAGGTACAAGAGACCCAGTACTTC. As protein: CASSLEVQETQYF.

As DNA, the CDR3 is TGTGCCAGCAGCCAAGGTTCATTTAGGGGACGTTCTGGGGCCAACGTCCTGACTTTC. This sequence encodes CASSQGSFRGRSGANVLTF. V gene TRBV3-1 (or the pseudogene TRBV3-2) combines with J gene TRBJ2-6, with D perhaps given as TRBD1 or TRBD2 (5 bases each). This CDR3 is built from 19 residues. Deletions cut 1 base from V and 1 base from J, with 17 bases between. Germline-derived CDR1 and CDR2 are LGHDT and YNNKEL (reference sequence).

This chain joins TRBV7-9 and TRBJ1-3; no definite D call. With 4 bases removed from V and 0 bases from J, the gap between germline ends came to 7 bases. The CDR3 runs to 14 residues. The germline gives CDR1 SEHNR, CDR2 FQNEAQ (reference sequence). The CDR3 loop is CASSSTSSGNTIYF. In nucleotides, the CDR3 is TGTGCCAGCAGCTCAACTAGCTCTGGAAACACCATATATTTT.

This sequence joins TRBV4-1 and TRBJ1-5; 8 nucleotides agree with TRBD1. After removal of 3 bases from V and 6 bases from J, the junction contained 7 bases not matched to a gene. This CDR3 comprises 15 residues. Germline V lookup: CDR1 MGHRA, CDR2 YSYEKL. The chain's CDR3 is CASSHPQGAGQPQHF. In DNA, the CDR3 is TGCGCCAGCAGCCATCCCCAGGGGGCCGGTCAGCCCCAGCATTTT.

The DNA of the CDR3 is TGCGCCAGCAGCCCCGCTGAAGTCTACACTGAAGCTTTCTTT. The encoded protein is CASSPAEVYTEAFF. The chain carries TRBV5-1 and TRBJ1-1; D call uncertain. Trimming took 4 bases from V and 3 from J, leaving 13 bases between them. From germline, CDR1 is SGHRS and CDR2 YFSETQ. The CDR3 is 14 amino acids.

The chain has TRBV18 and TRBJ1-5; no definite D call. Germline V gene lookup returns CDR1 KGHSH and CDR2 LQKENI. The CDR3 runs 15 residues. V was shortened by 1 base and J by 1 base, with 8 bases between the two germline ends. CDR3 region: CASSPQGRSNQPQHF. The CDR3 DNA reads as TGTGCCAGCTCACCACAGGGTAGGAGCAATCAGCCCCAGCATTTT. Drawing the rest from reference TRBV18 and TRBJ1-5, the complete variable domain is NAGVMQNPRHLVRRRGQEARLRCSPMKGHSHVYWYRQLPEEGLKFMVYLQKENIIDESGMPKERFSAEFPKEGPSILRIQQVVRGDSAAYFCASSPQGRSNQPQHFGDGTRLSIL.

The gene calls are TRBV7-3 and TRBJ2-7; 7 nucleotides agree with TRBD2. With 2 bases clipped from V and 3 bases from J, the junction kept 7 bases outside the gene matches. Germline loops: CDR1 SGHTA, CDR2 FQGTGA. This CDR3 region has 15 residues. The CDR3 coding sequence is TGTGCCAGCAGCTTATGGGGCGGGGGAGGCTACGAGCAGTACTTC. It codes for CASSLWGGGGYEQYF.

The chain carries TRBV7-9 and TRBJ1-6; D call uncertain. V was trimmed by 3 bases and J by 3 bases, leaving 15 bases between them. The CDR3 loop spans 17 amino acids. Germline CDR1 is SEHNR and CDR2 is FQNEAQ (reference sequence). CDR3 nucleotides: TGTGCCAGCAGCTTTAGTGGCTCGTCACACTATAATTCACCCCTCCACTTT. This encodes CASSFSGSSHYNSPLHF.

The chain recombines TRBV19 with TRBJ2-1, with 14 bases identical to TRBD2. The length of the CDR3 is 21 residues. Per germline, CDR1 LNHDA and CDR2 SQIVND (reference sequence). V was clipped by 0 bases and J by 4 bases; unmatched bases: 14. CDR3 bases: TGTGCCAGTAGTATAGATCCCGGACTAGCGGGAGGCCCCCCGATATACAATGAGCAGTTCTTC. Translation: CASSIDPGLAGGPPIYNEQFF.

This clone has more than one count but fewer than ten. This chain uses TRBV2 with TRBJ1-6, with TRBD1 matching over 10 bases. This CDR3 has 13 amino acids. The V and J ends lost 11 bases and 9 bases, in that order; junction bases with no gene match: 7. Germline V gives CDR1 SNHLY, CDR2 FYNNEI. CDR3 sequence reads: CAGAGQGISPLHF. The CDR3 region has the DNA TGTGCCGGGGCGGGACAGGGGATTTCACCCCTCCACTTT.

This clone was observed once. This chain links TRBV12-5 with TRBJ2-3, with 7 bases that match TRBD1. The CDR3 spans 15 residues. V lost 5 bases and J lost 1; bases outside the gene matches: 6. Germline CDR1 and CDR2: LGHNT and FRNRAP. The CDR3 region has the DNA TGTGCTAGTGGTCCCGGACAGGACGGCACAGATACGCAGTATTTT. Its protein product is CASGPGQDGTDTQYF. Full variable domain (missing parts from reference TRBV12-5 and TRBJ2-3): DARVTQTPRHKVTEMGQEVTMRCQPILGHNTVFWYRQTMMQGLELLAYFRNRAPLDDSGMPKDRFSAEMPDATLATLKIQPSEPRDSAVYFCASGPGQDGTDTQYFGPGTRLTVL.

The table lists this clone with a few counts. The chain employs TRBV19 and TRBJ2-7; 11 nucleotides align to TRBD2. The length of the CDR3 is 15 residues. Trimming at V came to 7 bases and at J to 4 bases, leaving 9 bases not matched to a gene. CDR1 is LNHDA and CDR2 is SQIVND in the germline V gene (reference sequence). This chain's CDR3 is CASTETSGTLYEQYF. The CDR3 region has the DNA TGTGCCAGTACCGAGACTAGCGGGACATTGTACGAGCAGTACTTC.

The gene calls are TRBV20-1 and TRBJ1-5; D not certain. Trimming stripped 3 bases from V and 0 bases from J, with 15 bases between. Germline assignment: CDR1 DFQATT and CDR2 SNEGSKA (reference sequence). The length of the CDR3 is 16 residues. CDR3 sequence: CSASSGTAYSNQPQHF. The CDR3 region has the DNA TGCAGTGCTAGTTCAGGAACAGCTTATAGCAATCAGCCCCAGCATTTT.

The chain combines TRBV7-9 with TRBJ1-2; maybe TRBD1 (5 bases). Germline V gene sequence: CDR1 SEHNR, CDR2 FQNEAQ (reference sequence). Deletions cut 5 bases from V and 4 bases from J, with 14 bases between. The CDR3 is 14 amino acids. CDR3 sequence reads: CASSPLGGGYGYTF. The CDR3 DNA reads as TGTGCCAGCAGCCCCCTGGGGGGTGGCTATGGCTACACCTTC.

The chain joins TRBV5-1 to TRBJ2-1; D perhaps matches TRBD2 (6 bases). The V end was cut by 4 bases, the J end by 9 bases, with 14 bases between. Germline V gene lookup returns CDR1 SGHRS and CDR2 YFSETQ. This CDR3 has 13 residues. CDR3 in amino acids: CASSPMGLSEQFF. The CDR3, as DNA: TGCGCCAGCAGCCCCATGGGACTCTCTGAGCAGTTCTTC.

The genes are TRBV5-1 and TRBJ1-3, with a tentative D call TRBD1 (6 bases). V lost 2 bases, J lost 0 bases, and 6 bases lay in between. The CDR3 is 14 amino acids. Germline CDR1 and CDR2: SGHRS and YFSETQ. The DNA for the CDR3 is TGCGCCAGCAGCTTAGGGGGCTCTGGAAACACCATATATTTT. This sequence encodes CASSLGGSGNTIYF.

The CDR3 is CASSQEGGRDYGYTF. CDR3 DNA: TGCGCCAGCAGCCAAGAGGGCGGCAGGGACTATGGCTACACCTTC. The chain has TRBV4-1 and TRBJ1-2, with D perhaps matching TRBD1 (5 bases). V lost 0 bases, J lost 3 bases, and 11 bases lay in between. The CDR3 loop spans 15 amino acids. Germline CDR1 is MGHRA and CDR2 is YSYEKL.

Note on this clone: Other DNA sequences in the sample encode the same CDR3. The chain is built from TRBV19 and TRBJ1-1, with D unclear. Between the trimmed V and J ends, which lost 1 base and 3 bases, there was a span of 9 bases. From germline, CDR1 is LNHDA and CDR2 SQIVND (reference sequence). The CDR3 is made up of 14 amino acids. The CDR3 DNA is TGTGCCAGTAGTATAGGGCCGGGATACACTGAAGCTTTCTTT. It codes for CASSIGPGYTEAFF.

To note about this clone: The identical CDR3 is also encoded by other nucleotide sequences in the sample. This chain links TRBV7-8 with TRBJ1-1; no reliable D call. This CDR3 has 14 residues. Germline CDR1 is SGHVS and CDR2 is FQNEAQ. V lost 1 base and J 1 base, leaving 7 bases between the germline ends. The CDR3 nucleotides read TGTGCCAGCAGCTTAGGAAGGAGGAACACTGAAGCTTTCTTT. This sequence encodes CASSLGRRNTEAFF.

The chain uses TRBV5-1 and TRBJ2-2; no clear D gene. The germline V gene has CDR1 SGHRS and CDR2 YFSETQ. CDR3 length: 15 amino acids. V was clipped by 0 bases and J by 2 bases, with 8 bases between them. This CDR3 reads CASSLELINTGELFF. The CDR3 bases are TGCGCCAGCAGCTTGGAACTAATAAACACCGGGGAGCTGTTTTTT.

The chain uses TRBV7-9 and TRBJ1-3, with D uncertain. The CDR3 is made up of 13 amino acids. Germline V gene lookup returns CDR1 SEHNR and CDR2 FQNEAQ (reference sequence). The V end lost 5 bases, the J end lost 4 bases, and 9 bases lay between the germline ends. The CDR3 reads CASSPRQGNTIYF. DNA of the CDR3: TGTGCCAGCAGCCCTAGGCAAGGAAACACCATATATTTT. The whole variable domain, remainder taken from reference TRBV7-9 and TRBJ1-3, is DTGVSQNPRHKITKRGQNVTFRCDPISEHNRLYWYRQTLGQGPEFLTYFQNEAQLEKSRLLSDRFSAERPKGSFSTLEIQRTEQGDSAMYLCASSPRQGNTIYFGEGSWLTVV.

V is TRBV19 and J is TRBJ2-7; D could derive from TRBD1 or TRBD2 (5 bases each). This CDR3 spans 15 amino acids. Looked up from germline, CDR1 is LNHDA and CDR2 is SQIVND (reference sequence). The germline V and J ends were trimmed by 0 bases and 9 bases, with 18 bases remaining between them. The CDR3 coding sequence is TGTGCCAGTAGTATAGAGGGGGACCCTCTGGCAGGGCAGTACTTC. Its translation is CASSIEGDPLAGQYF.